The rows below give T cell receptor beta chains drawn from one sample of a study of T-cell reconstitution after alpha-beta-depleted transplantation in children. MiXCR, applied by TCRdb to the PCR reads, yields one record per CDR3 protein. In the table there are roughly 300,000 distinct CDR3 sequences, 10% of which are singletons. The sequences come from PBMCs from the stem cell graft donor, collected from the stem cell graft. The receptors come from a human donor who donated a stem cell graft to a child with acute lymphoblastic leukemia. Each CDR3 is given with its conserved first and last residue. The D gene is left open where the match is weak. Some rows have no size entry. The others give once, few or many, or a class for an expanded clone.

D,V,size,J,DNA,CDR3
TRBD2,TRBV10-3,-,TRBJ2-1,TGTGCCATCAGTGAACCGGGACTAGTGGCCAATGAGCAGTTCTTC,CAISEPGLVANEQFF
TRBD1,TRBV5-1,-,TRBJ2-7,TGCGCCAGCAGCCTCGGGACAGACCCCTCCTACGAGCAGTACTTC,CASSLGTDPSYEQYF
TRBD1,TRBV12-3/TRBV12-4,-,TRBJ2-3,TGTGCCAGCAGCCCCGACAGGGCAGATACGCAGTATTTT,CASSPDRADTQYF
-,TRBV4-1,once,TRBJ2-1,TGCGCCAGCAGCCAACGAACTAGCCGTTCCTACAATGAGCAGTTCTTC,CASSQRTSRSYNEQFF
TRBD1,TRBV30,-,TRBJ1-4,TGTGCCTGGAGTATAGGGGGCCTGTCTAATGAAAAACTGTTTTTT,CAWSIGGLSNEKLFF
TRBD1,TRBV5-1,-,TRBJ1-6,TGCGCCAGCAGCTTGGAGGGACAGGGGGAATCACCCCTCCACTTT,CASSLEGQGESPLHF
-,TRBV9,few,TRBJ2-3,TGTGCCAGCAGCGTAGATCAAAGCACAGATACGCAGTATTTT,CASSVDQSTDTQYF
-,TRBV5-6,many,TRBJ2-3,TGTGCCAGCAGCTTTCTGGACCAGTACACAGATACGCAGTATTTT,CASSFLDQYTDTQYF
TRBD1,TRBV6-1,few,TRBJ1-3,TGTGCCACCGAACCCCCGGGACAGCACTCTGGAAACACCATATATTTT,CATEPPGQHSGNTIYF
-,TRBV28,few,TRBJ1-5,TGTGCCAGCAGTCAACTTTGGGGAGGGGATGGCAATCAGCCCCAGCATTTT,CASSQLWGGDGNQPQHF
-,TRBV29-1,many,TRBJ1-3,TGCAGCGTTGACGTGAGTGGGAGCTCTGGAAACACCATATATTTT,CSVDVSGSSGNTIYF
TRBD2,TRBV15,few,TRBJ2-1,TGTGCCACCAGCAGGTACGGACTAGGGGTCAATGAGCAGTTCTTC,CATSRYGLGVNEQFF
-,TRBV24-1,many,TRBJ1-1,TGTGCCACCAGTGATTGGGCTAACACTGAAGCTTTCTTT,CATSDWANTEAFF
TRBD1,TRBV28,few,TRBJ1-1,TGTGCCACCCACAGGGGGCTTGCTGTGAACACTGAAGCTTTCTTT,CATHRGLAVNTEAFF
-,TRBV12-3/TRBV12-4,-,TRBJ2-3,TGTGCCAGCATCCAAACGAACACAGCGGGCACAGATACGCAGTATTTT,CASIQTNTAGTDTQYF
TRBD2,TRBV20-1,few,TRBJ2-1,TGCAGTGCTAGAGATCTGCTAGCGGGCCACCCTCGGGAGCAGTTCTTC,CSARDLLAGHPREQFF
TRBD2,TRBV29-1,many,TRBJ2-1,TGCAGCGTCAGGACTGGGAGGGACTACAATGAGCAGTTCTTC,CSVRTGRDYNEQFF
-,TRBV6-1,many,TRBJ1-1,TGTGCCAGCAGTAAGGGGGTAGGGACTGAAGCTTTCTTT,CASSKGVGTEAFF
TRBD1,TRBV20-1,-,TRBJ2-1,TGCAGTGCTAGTGGGACAGCGAAGAGCTCCTACAATGAGCAGTTCTTC,CSASGTAKSSYNEQFF
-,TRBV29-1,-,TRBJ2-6,TGCAGCGTTGAGACAGATCCACCCTCTGGGGCCAACGTCCTGACTTTC,CSVETDPPSGANVLTF
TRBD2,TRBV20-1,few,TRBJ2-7,TGCAGTGCTGTAGCGGGAGGGTTATACGAGCAGTACTTC,CSAVAGGLYEQYF
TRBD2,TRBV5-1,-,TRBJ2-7,TGCGCCAGCAGCTTGGAGGCACTAGCGGGAGGTCGAAACGAGCAGTACTTC,CASSLEALAGGRNEQYF
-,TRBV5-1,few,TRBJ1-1,TGCGCCAGCAGCCCCCCCCGACGAGGGGCGAACACTGAAGCTTTCTTT,CASSPPRRGANTEAFF
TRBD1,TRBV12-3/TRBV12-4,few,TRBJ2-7,TGTGCCAGCAGCCAAGGGGGGACAGGGGGCTACGAGCAGTACTTC,CASSQGGTGGYEQYF
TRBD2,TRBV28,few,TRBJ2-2,TGTGCCAGCAGTTTTCTATCTAGCGGGTTTAACGGGGAGCTGTTTTTT,CASSFLSSGFNGELFF
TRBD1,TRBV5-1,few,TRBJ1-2,TGCGCCAGCAGTCAAACAGGGGGAGCTAACTATGGCTACACCTTC,CASSQTGGANYGYTF
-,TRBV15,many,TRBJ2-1,TGTGCCACCAGCAGAGAGTGGGACACCAACAATGAGCAGTTCTTC,CATSREWDTNNEQFF
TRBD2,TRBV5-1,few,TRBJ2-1,TGCGCCAGCAGGGGACTAGCGGGAAGGGGGGCTGAGCAGTTCTTC,CASRGLAGRGAEQFF